The T cell receptor beta chain under discussion was sequenced for a study of blood T cell repertoires in COVID-19. Across the whole study: Acute and convalescent COVID-19 samples came from the United States, Italy and Spain. PBMCs, B-cell-depleted T cells, or T cells provided the cDNA or gDNA that made up the material.

V was clipped by 0 bases and J by 0 bases, with 10 bases between them. Per germline, CDR1 SGHDT and CDR2 YYEEEE. The CDR3 has 16 residues. Original data processing: Nucleated cell counts were estimated from reference gene primer amplification. Method: immunoSEQ multiplex PCR; TCRdb's copy keeps in-frame clones and lacks some. That table supplies the V and J calls and clone size; D and trimming were determined from the DNA. Counted here are approximately 85,000 clones, around 92% occurring once; the ten biggest clones make up about 6.6%. The chain is built from TRBV5-6 and TRBJ1-5; D not certain. The receptor was isolated from a woman in her fifties or sixties with active COVID-19. The specimen was peripheral blood. The DNA of the CDR3 is TGTGCCAGCAGCTTGGGCAGGTCGAGTAGCAATCAGCCCCAGCATTTT. This gives the protein CASSLGRSSSNQPQHF. The entire variable domain, with the rest obtained from reference TRBV5-6 and TRBJ1-5, is as follows: DAGVTQSPTHLIKTRGQQVTLRCSPKSGHDTVSWYQQALGQGPQFIFQYYEEEERQRGNFPDRFSGHQFPNYSSELNVNALLLGDSALYLCASSLGRSSSNQPQHFGDGTRLSIL.